This TCR beta chain was found in a study of T cell clones after liver transplantation. The protocol was immunoSEQ multiplex PCR, while the TCRdb copy is restricted to in-frame clones and leaves out a portion. The table records around 100,000 clones, 82% of them present only once. The CDR3 runs to 15 residues. V was cut by 4 bases and J by 3 bases, with 12 bases left in between. Germline CDR1 reads MDHEN; CDR2 reads SYDVKM. The V gene is TRBV28, the J gene TRBJ1-4; unclear D gene. The sequence came from a human donor who received a liver transplant. The starting material was CD4+ T cells from blood, obtained before liver transplant. The CDR3 DNA is TGTGCCAGCAGTTCCCCGGGAGGGCCTAATGAAAAACTGTTTTTT. Protein product: CASSSPGGPNEKLFF. The full variable domain, rest sourced from reference TRBV28 and TRBJ1-4, is DVKVTQSSRYLVKRTGEKVFLECVQDMDHENMFWYRQDPGLGLRLIYFSYDVKMKEKGDIPEGYSVSREKKERFSLILESASTNQTSMYLCASSSPGGPNEKLFFGSGTQLSVL.